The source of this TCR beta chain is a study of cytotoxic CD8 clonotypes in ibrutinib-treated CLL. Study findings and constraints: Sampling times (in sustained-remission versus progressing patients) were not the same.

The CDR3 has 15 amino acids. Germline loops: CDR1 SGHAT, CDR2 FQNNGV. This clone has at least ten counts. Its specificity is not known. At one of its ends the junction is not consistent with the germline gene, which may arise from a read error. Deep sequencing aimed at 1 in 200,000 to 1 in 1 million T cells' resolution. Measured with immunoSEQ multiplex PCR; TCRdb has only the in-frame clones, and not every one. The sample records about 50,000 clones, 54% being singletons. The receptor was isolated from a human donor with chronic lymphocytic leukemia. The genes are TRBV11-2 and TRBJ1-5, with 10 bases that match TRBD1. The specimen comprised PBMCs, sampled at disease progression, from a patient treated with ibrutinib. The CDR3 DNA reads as TGTGCCAGCAGCCTAGACAGGGGGCATTACCAGCCCCAGCATTTT. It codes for CASSLDRGHYQPQHF.